This T cell receptor (beta chain) was sequenced during a study of cytomegalovirus exposure and HLA in healthy donors. The overall study: Among roughly 180 million T cells, an earlier analysis found 117 million unique TCR beta sequences. Study conclusions and caveats: Analysis was carried out at a later point, and it linked a missense DCLRE1C variant to TCR beta V- and J-gene trimming. Across all donors, roughly uniform sequencing depth was an assumption of the presence/absence analyses. Compared with the roughly 700-donor mean, an Asian-associated ancestry cluster reportedly had fewer N-insertions, according to a later analysis.

Trimming removed 6 bases at V and 6 bases at J, with 18 bases between. Per germline, CDR1 WSHSY and CDR2 SAAADI. The CDR3 has 15 residues. Comments on this clone: Its antigen is not identified.

Primers for the PCR totalled 60 Vbeta and 13 Jbeta. This table comes from immunoSEQ multiplex PCR, and its TCRdb copy is limited to in-frame clones, with some not included. The sample contains about 160,000 clones, 82% of which appear only once. The V gene is TRBV10-2, the J gene TRBJ2-1, with a weak D call TRBD1 (7 bases). The specimen sequenced was PBMCs. This TCR came from a girl aged 10 to 17 in good health and CMV-seropositive. CDR3 in amino acids: CASSRPSRGANEQFF. In DNA form, the CDR3 reads TGCGCCAGCAGCCGACCTAGCAGGGGGGCCAATGAGCAGTTCTTC.